These 25 T cell receptor beta chains share one sample of origin, sequenced in a study of shared clonotypes between healthy human individuals. Assay: immunoSEQ multiplex PCR; the TCRdb copy retains only in-frame clones and omits some. The sample consists of 110,000 or so clones, more than 65% of them appearing once. The sample was memory CD8+ T cells sorted from blood. Subset here: CD45RO+ cells pooled with CCR7-negative TemRA cells. The receptors originated from a woman in her 30s in good health.

CDR3 loop: CASSVDGRGETQYF. CDR3 DNA sequence: TGTGCCAGCAGCGTCGATGGCAGGGGAGAGACCCAGTACTTC. This sequence joins TRBV9 and TRBJ2-5; D is perhaps TRBD1 (6 bases). The CDR3 spans 14 residues. Trimming shortened V by 2 bases and J by 4 bases, and 12 bases separated the two germline ends. Germline loops: CDR1 SGDLS, CDR2 YYNGEE.

J is TRBJ2-5 and V is TRBV7-3; D remains unclear. The DNA matches TRBJ2-7 better at its end, which makes the J call doubtful. CDR1 and CDR2 from the germline V gene are SGHTA and FQGTGA. The CDR3 sequence is 12 residues long. Here the CDR3 DNA reads TGTGCCAGCAGCCTGGTGGTATACGAGCAGTACTTC. The encoded protein is CASSLVVYEQYF.

V is TRBV25-1 and J is TRBJ2-1, with 8 bases that match TRBD2. This CDR3 is built from 16 residues. Germline V gene sequence: CDR1 MGHDK, CDR2 SYGVNS. After removal of 4 bases from V and 4 bases from J, the junction contained 9 bases not matched to a gene. The CDR3, as DNA: TGTGCCAGCAGTGGGCAGCGGGAGACCCAATACAATGAGCAGTTCTTC. It translates to CASSGQRETQYNEQFF.

The V call is TRBV27, the J call TRBJ2-1; the match to TRBD2 covers 11 bases. The CDR3 contains 17 residues. CDR1 MNHEY and CDR2 SMNVEV come from the germline V gene (reference sequence). V gave up 6 bases and J gave up 6 bases; unmatched junction bases: 13. The CDR3 DNA reads TGTGCCAGCAGAGGGATAGGCGGGACTAGCGGCACCAATGAGCAGTTCTTC. Its protein product is CASRGIGGTSGTNEQFF.

The CDR3 DNA reads TGTGCCAGTAGTGTCGAAGGGGGAGAACAAGATACGCAGTATTTT. This encodes CASSVEGGEQDTQYF. The rearrangement joins TRBV19 to TRBJ2-3, with D maybe TRBD1 (6 bases). Germline V gene sequence: CDR1 LNHDA, CDR2 SQIVND (reference sequence). Trimming shortened V by 5 bases and J by 5 bases, and 17 bases separated the two germline ends. This CDR3 contains 15 residues.

The V and J genes are TRBV11-1 and TRBJ2-7; possible D gene TRBD2, 6 bases. The CDR3 consists of 14 residues. The germline V gene has CDR1 SGHAT and CDR2 FQDESV (reference sequence). V shed 5 bases and J shed 5 bases, with 16 bases lying between them. The CDR3 DNA reads TGTGCCAGCAGCCGAGGAGGGGCGCGCAACGAGCAGTACTTC. It encodes CASSRGGARNEQYF. Full variable domain (outside the CDR3, taken from reference TRBV11-1 and TRBJ2-7): EAEVAQSPRYKITEKSQAVAFWCDPISGHATLYWYRQILGQGPELLVQFQDESVVDDSQLPKDRFSAERLKGVDSTLKIQPAELGDSAMYLCASSRGGARNEQYFGPGTRLTVT.

The gene calls are TRBV11-1 and TRBJ2-3, with D tentatively TRBD1 (5 bases). Germline V gene sequence: CDR1 SGHAT, CDR2 FQDESV (reference sequence). CDR3 size: 14 residues. V lost 1 base, J lost 4 bases, and 9 bases lay in between. CDR3 region: CASSLVQGPDTQYF. CDR3 in DNA: TGTGCCAGCAGCTTAGTTCAGGGTCCAGATACGCAGTATTTT.

V usage is TRBV2 and J usage is TRBJ1-2, with D possibly matching TRBD1 (5 bases). The V gene lost 6 bases and the J gene lost 8 bases, with 10 bases spanning the gap. This CDR3 has 11 amino acids. Germline CDR1 is SNHLY and CDR2 is FYNNEI. The CDR3 DNA sequence: TGTGCCAGCAGCCGGGACGGAGGCTACACCTTC. This encodes CASSRDGGYTF.

V is TRBV7-2 and J is TRBJ1-4; a weak D match, TRBD1 (5 bases). V lost 4 bases to trimming and J lost 13 bases, with 13 bases between them. The V gene's germline CDR1 is SGHTA and CDR2 FQGNSA. The CDR3 totals 12 residues. CDR3 in amino acids: CASSSRPGGLFF. CDR3 bases: TGTGCCAGCAGCTCCCGACCCGGGGGACTGTTTTTT.

This clone was recorded at least ten times. The same CDR3 also results from other DNA sequences found in this sample. This sequence joins TRBV28 and TRBJ2-7, with TRBD2 as a possible D gene (6 bases). CDR3 length: 16 amino acids. In germline, CDR1 is MDHEN, CDR2 SYDVKM. Trimming stripped 5 bases from V and 0 bases from J, with 17 bases between. CDR3 in amino acids: CASSLYRGGVSYEQYF. As DNA, the CDR3 is TGTGCCAGCAGTCTATACCGCGGCGGGGTCTCCTACGAGCAGTACTTC.

This chain joins TRBV27 and TRBJ2-7, with TRBD1 as a possible D gene (5 bases). The CDR3 loop spans 16 amino acids. Trimming shortened V by 5 bases and J by 2 bases, and 19 bases separated the two germline ends. The germline gives CDR1 MNHEY, CDR2 SMNVEV (reference sequence). The CDR3 nucleotides are TGTGCCAGCAGTCCCACCCTGGGGCGTCTAACCTACGAGCAGTACTTC. Its translation: CASSPTLGRLTYEQYF.

The V call is TRBV9, the J call TRBJ1-5, with D maybe TRBD1 (5 bases). CDR1 and CDR2 from the germline V gene are SGDLS and YYNGEE. The CDR3 totals 15 residues. The V end was cut by 3 bases, the J end by 9 bases, with 19 bases between. This CDR3 is CASSAEGTFRWPQHF. In nucleotides, the CDR3 is TGTGCCAGCAGCGCCGAAGGGACCTTTCGTTGGCCCCAGCATTTT.

The chain carries TRBV15 and TRBJ1-4; TRBD1 agrees at 9 bases. Trimming cost V 3 bases and J 3 bases; bases outside gene matches: 8. CDR3 size: 17 residues. Germline CDR1 and CDR2: LNHNV and YYDKDF (reference sequence). The CDR3 coding sequence is TGTGCCACCAGCAGTCTGGGACAGGGTTCTTCTAATGAAAAACTGTTTTTT. Encoded protein: CATSSLGQGSSNEKLFF.

This sequence joins TRBV6-4 and TRBJ1-2; 7 bases are shared with TRBD1. This CDR3 is built from 13 residues. The V gene's germline CDR1 is MRHNA and CDR2 SNTAGT. Germline trimming cut 3 bases from V and 5 bases from J; bases unmatched to any gene: 3. The CDR3 DNA is TGTGCCAGCAGTGAACAGGGGAATTATGGCTACACCTTC. It specifies CASSEQGNYGYTF.

This clone has a count of ten or more. The chain uses TRBV25-1 and TRBJ2-5; TRBD2 matches 7 bases. The DNA end is more similar to TRBJ2-7, so the J call may be wrong. This CDR3 spans 13 amino acids. CDR1 is MGHDK and CDR2 is SYGVNS in the germline V gene. Here the CDR3 reads CASSAAGAYEQYF. The DNA for the CDR3 is TGTGCCAGCAGTGCCGCGGGAGCCTACGAGCAGTACTTC.

The genes are TRBV15 and TRBJ2-1; tentatively, D is TRBD2 (5 bases). With 5 bases removed from V and 10 bases from J, the gap between germline ends came to 30 bases. The CDR3 covers 18 residues. CDR1 is LNHNV, CDR2 YYDKDF, per germline (reference sequence). The CDR3 sequence: CATSSGAGAAIGFWEQFF. The CDR3 bases are TGTGCCACCAGCTCCGGTGCCGGAGCGGCGATTGGTTTTTGGGAGCAGTTCTTC. Using reference TRBV15 and TRBJ2-1 for the parts outside the CDR3, the full variable domain is DAMVIQNPRYQVTQFGKPVTLSCSQTLNHNVMYWYQQKSSQAPKLLFHYYDKDFNNEADTPDNFQSRRPNTSFCFLDIRSPGLGDTAMYLCATSSGAGAAIGFWEQFFGPGTRLTVL.

The J gene is TRBJ2-7, the V gene TRBV5-1; D gene ambiguous. V lost 2 bases and J lost 7, with 13 bases in between. The V gene's germline CDR1 is SGHRS and CDR2 YFSETQ. This CDR3 has 13 amino acids. In nucleotides, the CDR3 is TGCGCCAGCAGCTTCGGGCAGGTGGGTGAGCAGTACTTC. Encoded protein: CASSFGQVGEQYF.

The V call is TRBV14, the J call TRBJ1-1; D is ambiguous. CDR1 and CDR2 from the germline V gene are SGHDN and FVKESK. The CDR3 is 15 residues long. V was cut by 0 bases and J by 1 base, with 9 bases left in between. CDR3 amino acids: CASSQDRIGNTEAFF. In DNA form, the CDR3 reads TGTGCCAGCAGCCAAGACCGAATTGGGAACACTGAAGCTTTCTTT.

This clone was seen ten or more times. The chain is built from TRBV6-1 and TRBJ1-1; TRBD1 is a possible D gene (5 bases). The CDR3 spans 15 residues. Trimming shortened V by 3 bases and J by 0 bases, and 11 bases separated the two germline ends. Germline loops: CDR1 MNHNS, CDR2 SASEGT. The CDR3: CASSDWGGMNTEAFF. As DNA, the CDR3 is TGTGCCAGCAGTGACTGGGGGGGGATGAACACTGAAGCTTTCTTT.

The chain has TRBV25-1 and TRBJ2-7; TRBD1 agrees at 8 bases. J gave up 0 bases and V 1 base, and 8 bases lay outside the gene matches. The CDR3 runs to 17 residues. Germline assignment: CDR1 MGHDK and CDR2 SYGVNS. The CDR3 loop is CASSEFGRGLDSYEQYF. As DNA, the CDR3 is TGTGCCAGCAGTGAATTCGGCAGGGGGCTTGACTCCTACGAGCAGTACTTC.

This chain joins TRBV5-6 and TRBJ1-5; D perhaps matches TRBD1 (6 bases). V dropped 4 bases and J dropped 7 bases, with 15 bases sitting between them. The CDR3 contains 14 residues. The germline CDR1 and CDR2 sequences are SGHDT and YYEEEE. CDR3 in amino acids: CASSLGQWAQPQHF. DNA for the CDR3: TGTGCCAGCAGCCTCGGACAGTGGGCCCAGCCCCAGCATTTT.

The chain joins TRBV7-9 to TRBJ2-7; D may be TRBD2 (8 bases). This CDR3 has 18 amino acids. The V end lost 5 bases, the J end lost 0 bases, and 23 bases lay between the germline ends. Germline V CDR1 and CDR2: SEHNR, FQNEAQ (reference sequence). The CDR3 protein is CASSAPGGTVPYSYEQYF. The CDR3, as DNA: TGTGCCAGCAGCGCACCGGGGGGGACAGTCCCATACTCCTACGAGCAGTACTTC.

J is TRBJ2-6 and V is TRBV19; 10 nucleotides agree with TRBD1. CDR3 length equals 18 residues. V lost 3 bases to trimming and J lost 0 bases; unmatched junction nucleotides: 5. CDR1 and CDR2 (germline): LNHDA, SQIVND (reference sequence). The CDR3 DNA follows: TGTGCCAGTAGTATCAGGACAGGGGGTGCCTCTGGGGCCAACGTCCTGACTTTC. Translating gives CASSIRTGGASGANVLTF.

The chain is built from TRBV5-1 and TRBJ1-1; D gene ambiguous. This CDR3 region has 14 residues. Germline assignment: CDR1 SGHRS and CDR2 YFSETQ. The ends were cut back, 2 bases at V and 0 bases at J, with 8 bases in the middle. The CDR3 reads CASSLANLNTEAFF. In DNA form, the CDR3 reads TGCGCCAGCAGCTTAGCAAACTTGAACACTGAAGCTTTCTTT.

The CDR3 DNA reads TGTGCCAGCAGCCAAGATGGCCCGGGAGGGACCGGGGAGCTGTTTTTT. It translates to CASSQDGPGGTGELFF. V is TRBV4-2 and J is TRBJ2-2, with 8 bases that match TRBD2. The germline V gene has CDR1 LGHNA and CDR2 YNFKEQ. The CDR3 is 16 residues long. The J segment lost 5 bases and the V segment lost 0 bases, leaving 5 bases of the junction unmatched.